The 9 T cell receptor beta chains reported below all come from one sample, sequenced in a study of blood T cells in healthy people across ages (dated by TCRdb to about 2015). Library generation was performed with 5' RACE. The run used an Illumina HiSeq 2500. The second PCR ran for about 7 to 11 cycles and used a J-beta primer mix along with a sample-barcoded 5' primer. TCRdb took the public reads, trimmed them with fastp at Q25, ran MiXCR for clone calling and kept in-frame beta chains. Rows merge per CDR3 protein into single entries with the most common DNA and genes. The sample records about 320,000 distinct CDR3 sequences, less than 30% of which are singletons. The ten largest clones represent 29% of the sample. Sequenced material: blood. Every receptor here comes from a woman in her sixties or seventies in good health.

This clonotype has only a few counts. The chain uses TRBV20-1 and TRBJ1-4, with D maybe TRBD1 (5 bases). The V end lost 3 bases, the J end lost 4 bases, and 15 bases lay between the germline ends. Germline V CDR1 and CDR2: DFQATT, SNEGSKA (reference sequence). The CDR3 spans 15 residues. CDR3 nucleotide sequence: TGCAGTGCTAGGAAGAACACAGGCGTTAATGAAAAACTGTTTTTT. Its translation is CSARKNTGVNEKLFF.

This clonotype was seen only a few times. The rearrangement joins TRBV7-2 to TRBJ2-1; D is unclear. The CDR3 totals 12 residues. V lost 2 bases, J lost 10 bases, and 9 bases lay in between. In germline, CDR1 is SGHTA, CDR2 FQGNSA. The CDR3 DNA is TGTGCCAGCAGCTTAACGCTTGGCGAGCAGTTCTTC. Its translation: CASSLTLGEQFF.

The chain combines TRBV29-1 with TRBJ2-5, with D maybe TRBD1 (6 bases). The CDR3 runs 11 residues. The germline V and J ends were trimmed by 7 bases and 1 base, with 7 bases remaining between them. Germline CDR1 is SQVTM and CDR2 is ANQGSEA. CDR3: CSGDTQETQYF. The DNA of the CDR3 is TGCAGCGGGGACACCCAAGAGACCCAGTACTTC.

This chain joins TRBV4-2 and TRBJ2-1; 7 bases agree with TRBD2. Germline CDR1 LGHNA, CDR2 YNFKEQ. The CDR3 runs to 16 residues. The V segment lost 0 bases and the J segment 4 bases; nucleotides outside the gene matches: 6. The CDR3 loop reads CASSQDTRREYNEQFF. CDR3 nucleotide sequence: TGTGCCAGCAGCCAAGATACTAGGCGGGAGTACAATGAGCAGTTCTTC.

This clonotype has more than one count but fewer than ten. This chain links TRBV12-3 or TRBV12-4 with TRBJ2-4; the D is unclear. V was cut by 11 bases and J by 1 base, with 12 bases left in between. This CDR3 spans 13 amino acids. CDR3 region: CARRQRAKNIQYF. CDR3 bases: TGTGCCCGCCGCCAGAGGGCCAAAAACATTCAGTACTTC.

The chain has TRBV29-1 and TRBJ2-1, with 11 bases aligning to TRBD2. Trimming took 3 bases from V and 10 from J; bases not matched to a gene: 5. Germline V gene lookup returns CDR1 SQVTM and CDR2 ANQGSEA. The CDR3 loop spans 13 amino acids. The DNA for the CDR3 is TGCAGCGTTGATAGCGGGAGGGCCGGGGAGCAGTTCTTC. This translates into CSVDSGRAGEQFF.

This clonotype was counted a few times. V usage is TRBV20-1 and J usage is TRBJ2-1, with D possibly called TRBD1 or TRBD2 (6 bases each). The length of the CDR3 is 16 residues. Trimming pared 8 bases from V and 8 bases from J, leaving 28 bases between. Germline CDR1 DFQATT, CDR2 SNEGSKA (reference sequence). The CDR3 DNA reads TGCAGTTCAAGATCCCCGGGACACAGGAGGGCGGATGAGCAGTTCTTC. It codes for CSSRSPGHRRADEQFF.

This clonotype was recorded a few times. The V call is TRBV3-1, the J call TRBJ2-1; 10 bases line up with TRBD1. Looked up from germline, CDR1 is LGHDT and CDR2 is YNNKEL (reference sequence). The V and J ends lost 1 base and 3 bases, in that order; junction bases with no gene match: 6. This CDR3 is 17 amino acids long. The CDR3, as DNA: TGTGCCAGCAGCCAAGGGCCCTGGACAGGGGGCTACAATGAGCAGTTCTTC. Its translation: CASSQGPWTGGYNEQFF.

V is TRBV7-2 and J is TRBJ2-7; maybe TRBD2 (6 bases). Per germline, CDR1 SGHTA and CDR2 FQGNSA. V dropped 5 bases and J dropped 6 bases, with 14 bases sitting between them. The CDR3 consists of 13 residues. DNA for the CDR3: TGTGCCAGCAGCCCCGAGGCGGGAAGCGAGCAGTACTTC. Encoded protein: CASSPEAGSEQYF. The full variable domain, its missing parts supplied by reference TRBV7-2 and TRBJ2-7, is GAGVSQSPSNKVTEKGKDVELRCDPISGHTALYWYRQSLGQGLEFLIYFQGNSAPDKSGLPSDRFSAERTGGSVSTLTIQRTQQEDSAVYLCASSPEAGSEQYFGPGTRLTVT.